This TCR beta chain was retrieved from a study of blood T cell repertoires in COVID-19 (dated by TCRdb to about 2020). Study-wide context: Samples from collaborators originated in the United States, Italy and Spain and spanned both the acute and convalescent phases of COVID-19. The prospective study material was composed of cDNA or gDNA derived from T cells, B-cell-depleted T cells, or PBMCs. The repertoires were made available in a free public database intended to serve as a resource for research on the immune response to SARS-CoV-2. The dataset comprised deeply sampled blood TCRbeta repertoires from subjects exposed to, actively infected with, or recovered from COVID-19. Nearly every sample came with metadata listing a de-identified subject ID, COVID-19 status, age in years and sex. The samples were drawn from two sources: the first 160 participants of the ongoing ImmuneRACE study, and 1,000 to 1,500 subjects contributed by 6 global collaborators. Where HLA class I and class II types were available, the types were taken from metadata supplied by the sample provider, not from assay-based typing. Broader findings and caveats from the paper: Clinical and demographic metadata were provided uncurated, with the amount varying by source and participant.

Turning to this clone: Its recognized antigen is unknown. Base-call qualities are not available, and no considerably larger clone is one nucleotide away.

One collaborating source in Seattle enrolled patients during active infection and followed them longitudinally through the course of disease. The collaborating institutions used their own protocols to collect whole blood in K2EDTA tubes. Collaborator samples were shipped for TCRbeta analysis as frozen whole blood, isolated PBMCs, or DNA extracted from either sample type. Deletion took 2 bases off V and 4 bases off J, with a span of 11 bases between the germline ends. CDR1 and CDR2, looked up from the germline V gene, are MNHNS and SASEGT. The CDR3 spans 15 residues, from the cysteine through the phenylalanine. Here the CDR3 DNA is all that survives: 45 bases in frame from base 1. TCRbeta CDR3 regions were amplified from genomic DNA by means of the immunoSEQ Assay, a bias-controlled multiplex PCR. Per the source publication's procedure: The number of nucleated cells in each sample was estimated from the amplification of reference gene primers within the assay. Sequence reads were collapsed and filtered to measure the absolute abundance of every unique TCRbeta CDR3 rearrangement. For each sample, productive Simpson clonality was calculated by taking the square root of Simpson's diversity index across productive rearrangements. Entries here come from immuneACCESS through TCRdb and include only in-frame sequences with V and J called. Some clones fail to appear in such tables; in the studies checked, an unresolved V gene covers under half of the shortfall, and the cause of the remainder is unknown. V, J and clone size reflect that table, while D and trimming were determined from the DNA. The sample table records fewer than 200,000 clones; roughly 79% of these occur just once. The ten largest clonotypes hold more than 10% of the sample.

Rearrangement joined TRBV6-1 to TRBJ2-2; TRBD1 is a possible D gene, resting on 6 matching bases. The sequenced sample was peripheral blood. The clonotype was recovered from an elderly woman with COVID-19, enrolled during active disease. In nucleotide form, the sequence is TGTGCCAGCAGTGAATTAGGCAGGGGCACCGGGGAGCTGTTTTTT. Its coded protein is CASSELGRGTGELFF.